Below, 18 T cell receptor beta chains from the same sample are listed, as sequenced in a study of CD8 T cells in ankylosing spondylitis. General study results and limits: Apparently characteristic of ankylosing spondylitis blood was a TCR beta motif (eight highly homologous variants).

Their antigens are not known. Each CDR3 protein is one row after TCRdb ran MiXCR on the 5' RACE reads. This sample has 750,000 to 850,000 distinct CDR3 sequences, with approximately 12% found just once. Sequencing was performed on blood, either unsorted or a sorted T cell fraction (not recorded which). Receptors originate from a male donor with ankylosing spondylitis.

This clonotype was detected only a few times. The chain is built from TRBV4-3 and TRBJ2-1; 9 bases agree with TRBD2. CDR1 and CDR2 from the germline V gene are LGHNA and YSLEER. The CDR3 spans 17 residues. The trim removed 1 base at V and 4 bases at J, leaving 8 bases unmatched. For the CDR3, the DNA is TGCGCCAGCAGCCAAGCCCCTCTAGCGGGGATATACAATGAGCAGTTCTTC. Residues: CASSQAPLAGIYNEQFF.

This clonotype has more than one count but fewer than ten. This chain uses TRBV6-1 with TRBJ1-5; D is uncertain. CDR3 size: 13 residues. Germline V CDR1 and CDR2: MNHNS, SASEGT. Trimming pared 7 bases from V and 0 bases from J, leaving 7 bases between. CDR3 sequence (DNA): TGTGCCAGCACCAGCAGTAGCAATCAGCCCCAGCATTTT. This translates into CASTSSSNQPQHF.

This clonotype has just a few counts. The chain joins TRBV6-5 to TRBJ2-1; 7 bases line up with TRBD2. Germline-derived CDR1 and CDR2 are MNHEY and SVGAGI. J was trimmed by 4 bases and V by 0 bases; bases with no gene match: 6. The CDR3 is 16 amino acids. The CDR3 DNA is TGTGCCAGCAGTTACTCGTGGGAGGGGATATACAATGAGCAGTTCTTC. Translating it yields CASSYSWEGIYNEQFF.

The rearrangement joins TRBV15 to TRBJ2-7, with D perhaps assigned TRBD1 or TRBD2 (5 bases each). CDR1 and CDR2 (germline): LNHNV, YYDKDF (reference sequence). This CDR3 is built from 14 residues. V was shortened by 0 bases and J by 2 bases, with 8 bases between the two germline ends. The CDR3 nucleotides are TGTGCCACCAGCAGAGACAAGGGACCCTACGAGCAGTACTTC. This translates into CATSRDKGPYEQYF.

This clonotype was recorded many times. The CDR3 is CASSLVGADTQYF. CDR3 sequence (DNA): TGCGCCAGCAGCTTGGTCGGGGCAGATACGCAGTATTTT. The rearrangement joins TRBV5-1 to TRBJ2-3, with a possible D match to TRBD2 (5 bases). The CDR3 totals 13 residues. The V gene's germline CDR1 is SGHRS and CDR2 YFSETQ. V lost 0 bases and J 4 bases, leaving 6 bases between the germline ends.

This clonotype occurred a few times. The gene calls are TRBV5-1 and TRBJ2-4, with D hard to call. Trimming cost V 2 bases and J 0 bases, with 6 bases left between them. This CDR3 has 14 residues. The germline V gene has CDR1 SGHRS and CDR2 YFSETQ. CDR3 loop: CASSLTVAKNIQYF. The CDR3 region has the DNA TGCGCCAGCAGCTTAACGGTAGCCAAAAACATTCAGTACTTC.

This clonotype was detected a few times. CDR3: CASSFTLEEKLFF. The DNA of the CDR3 is TGTGCCAGCAGCTTTACACTGGAGGAGAAACTGTTTTTT. V is TRBV7-2 and J is TRBJ1-4; no reliable D call. The CDR3 loop spans 13 amino acids. Germline V gene data show CDR1 as SGHTA and CDR2 as FQGNSA. V was shortened by 3 bases and J by 11 bases, with 13 bases between the two germline ends.

Only a few counts were recorded for this clonotype. The rearrangement links TRBV20-1 to TRBJ2-3; D is undetermined. CDR3 length equals 13 residues. The V end lost 7 bases, the J end lost 2 bases, and 13 bases lay between the germline ends. Germline CDR1 reads DFQATT; CDR2 reads SNEGSKA (reference sequence). The CDR3 nucleotides read TGCAGTGGATCCAAACAATACACAGATACGCAGTATTTT. This encodes CSGSKQYTDTQYF.

This clonotype has just a few counts. The chain has TRBV18 and TRBJ2-5; tentatively, D is TRBD1 (6 bases). CDR3 size: 14 residues. In germline, CDR1 is KGHSH, CDR2 LQKENI. Trimming pared 4 bases from V and 2 bases from J, leaving 11 bases between. CDR3 coding DNA: TGTGCCAGCTCACGGGACAACTCGCAAGAGACCCAGTACTTC. It translates to CASSRDNSQETQYF.

This clonotype was detected a few times. The V gene is TRBV28, the J gene TRBJ2-3; TRBD2 matches at 11 bases. The CDR3 is 15 residues long. V lost 6 bases and J lost 4; bases outside the gene matches: 6. Germline CDR1 MDHEN, CDR2 SYDVKM. The DNA of the CDR3 is TGTGCCAGCAGCCCTAGCGGGGGGAGGCCAGATACGCAGTATTTT. The encoded protein is CASSPSGGRPDTQYF.

The gene calls are TRBV7-2 and TRBJ2-1; perhaps TRBD1 as D (6 bases). V lost 7 bases, J lost 4 bases, and 20 bases lay in between. Germline loops: CDR1 SGHTA, CDR2 FQGNSA. The CDR3 totals 16 residues. The CDR3 region has the DNA TGTGCCAGCACCAAGGTGGGGACAACCATTTACAATGAGCAGTTCTTC. This encodes CASTKVGTTIYNEQFF. The complete variable domain, with remaining parts taken from reference TRBV7-2 and TRBJ2-1, reads GAGVSQSPSNKVTEKGKDVELRCDPISGHTALYWYRQSLGQGLEFLIYFQGNSAPDKSGLPSDRFSAERTGGSVSTLTIQRTQQEDSAVYLCASTKVGTTIYNEQFFGPGTRLTVL.

The rearrangement joins TRBV7-2 to TRBJ2-7, with a tentative D call TRBD1 (6 bases). CDR3 size: 15 residues. V shed 4 bases and J shed 1 base, with 14 bases lying between them. The germline CDR1 and CDR2 sequences are SGHTA and FQGNSA. The DNA of the CDR3 is TGTGCCAGCAGCTCCCAATGGGACATTTCCTACGAGCAGTACTTC. Its translation: CASSSQWDISYEQYF.

This chain links TRBV20-1 with TRBJ2-5; 7 bases line up with TRBD2. Germline loops: CDR1 DFQATT, CDR2 SNEGSKA (reference sequence). V lost 4 bases to trimming and J lost 5 bases; unmatched junction nucleotides: 13. The CDR3 consists of 15 residues. As DNA, the CDR3 is TGCAGTGCTAATTTTAGGGGCGGGGGTTCGGAGACCCAGTACTTC. Residues: CSANFRGGGSETQYF.

The J gene is TRBJ2-7, the V gene TRBV20-1; TRBD2 aligns across 10 bases. V shed 6 bases and J 3 bases; nucleotides not matched to a gene: 8. Germline loops: CDR1 DFQATT, CDR2 SNEGSKA (reference sequence). The CDR3 extends over 14 amino acids. Here the CDR3 reads CSASSGRVGYEQYF. DNA of the CDR3: TGCAGTGCCTCAAGCGGGAGGGTGGGCTACGAGCAGTACTTC.

This chain uses TRBV28 with TRBJ2-1; D perhaps matches TRBD1 (5 bases). The CDR3 totals 15 residues. V was clipped by 5 bases and J by 7 bases, with 18 bases between them. Germline V gene data show CDR1 as MDHEN and CDR2 as SYDVKM. CDR3 residues: CASSPAQGSENEQFF. For the CDR3, the DNA is TGTGCCAGCAGTCCCGCGCAGGGATCGGAAAATGAGCAGTTCTTC.

In this sample, this clonotype turned up a few times. The V and J genes are TRBV28 and TRBJ2-5; tentative D call: TRBD2 (5 bases). Germline V lookup: CDR1 MDHEN, CDR2 SYDVKM. V was trimmed by 10 bases and J by 5 bases, leaving 20 bases between them. CDR3 size: 14 residues. The CDR3 nucleotides are TGTGCCACCCTCGGACTGGTCGGTGTGGAGACCCAGTACTTC. Protein sequence: CATLGLVGVETQYF.

In this sample, this clonotype turned up a few times. The chain carries TRBV6-2 or TRBV6-3 and TRBJ2-5; possibly TRBD2 for D (6 bases). With 5 bases removed from V and 0 bases from J, the gap between germline ends came to 13 bases. The CDR3 runs to 15 residues. Per germline, CDR1 MNHEY and CDR2 SVGEGT. The chain's CDR3 is CASSRSPGDQETQYF. The CDR3 DNA sequence: TGTGCCAGCAGTAGATCACCGGGAGACCAAGAGACCCAGTACTTC.

Only a few counts were recorded for this clonotype. The rearrangement links TRBV20-1 to TRBJ1-5, with no clear D. The ends were cut back, 5 bases at V and 4 bases at J, with 15 bases in the middle. Germline V gives CDR1 DFQATT, CDR2 SNEGSKA (reference sequence). The CDR3 runs 14 residues. CDR3 coding DNA: TGCAGTGCTTTCCTCCCTGATCGGAATCAGCCCCAGCATTTT. It specifies CSAFLPDRNQPQHF.